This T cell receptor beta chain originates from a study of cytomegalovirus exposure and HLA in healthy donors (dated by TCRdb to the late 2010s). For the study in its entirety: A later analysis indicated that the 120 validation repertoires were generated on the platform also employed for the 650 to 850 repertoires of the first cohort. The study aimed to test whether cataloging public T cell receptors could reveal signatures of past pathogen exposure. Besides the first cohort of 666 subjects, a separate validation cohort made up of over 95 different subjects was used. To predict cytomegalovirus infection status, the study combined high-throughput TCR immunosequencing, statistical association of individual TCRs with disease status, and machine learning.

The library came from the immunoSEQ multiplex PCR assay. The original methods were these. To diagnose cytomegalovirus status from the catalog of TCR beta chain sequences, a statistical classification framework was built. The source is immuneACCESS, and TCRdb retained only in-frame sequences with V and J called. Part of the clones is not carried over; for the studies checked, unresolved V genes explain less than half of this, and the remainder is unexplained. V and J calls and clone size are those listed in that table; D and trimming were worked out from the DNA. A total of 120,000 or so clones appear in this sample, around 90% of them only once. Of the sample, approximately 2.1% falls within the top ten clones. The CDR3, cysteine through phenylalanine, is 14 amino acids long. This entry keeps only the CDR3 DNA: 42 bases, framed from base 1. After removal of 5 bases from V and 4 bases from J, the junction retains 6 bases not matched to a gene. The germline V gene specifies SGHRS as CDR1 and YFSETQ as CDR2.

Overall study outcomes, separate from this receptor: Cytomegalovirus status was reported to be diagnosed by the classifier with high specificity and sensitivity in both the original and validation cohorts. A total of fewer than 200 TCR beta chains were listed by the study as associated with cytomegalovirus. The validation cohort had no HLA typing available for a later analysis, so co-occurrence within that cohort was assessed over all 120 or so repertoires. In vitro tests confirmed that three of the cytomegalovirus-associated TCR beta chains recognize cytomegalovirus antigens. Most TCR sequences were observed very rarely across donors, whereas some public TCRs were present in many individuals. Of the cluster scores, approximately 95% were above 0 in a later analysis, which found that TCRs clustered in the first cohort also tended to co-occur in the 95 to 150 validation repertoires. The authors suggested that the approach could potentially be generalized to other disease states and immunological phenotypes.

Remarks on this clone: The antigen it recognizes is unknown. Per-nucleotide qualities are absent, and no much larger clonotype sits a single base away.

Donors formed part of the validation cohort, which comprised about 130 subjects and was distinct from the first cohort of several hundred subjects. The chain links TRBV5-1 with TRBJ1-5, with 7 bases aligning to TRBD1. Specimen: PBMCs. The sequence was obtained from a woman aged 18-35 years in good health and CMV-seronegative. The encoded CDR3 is CASSRTGPNQPQHF. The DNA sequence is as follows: TGCGCCAGCAGTCGGACAGGTCCAAATCAGCCCCAGCATTTT. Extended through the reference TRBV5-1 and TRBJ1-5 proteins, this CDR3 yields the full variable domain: KAGVTQTPRYLIKTRGQQVTLSCSPISGHRSVSWYQQTPGQGLQFLFEYFSETQRNKGNFPGRFSGRQFSNSRSEMNVSTLELGDSALYLCASSRTGPNQPQHFGDGTRLSIL.